The 9 T cell receptor beta chains reported below all come from one sample, sequenced in a study of shared clonotypes between healthy human individuals. Naive CD8 isolation took CD45RO-negative cells positively selected for CCR7 and excluded terminally differentiated effector memory CD45RA+ cells. Repertoires were generated with immunoSEQ multiplex PCR, while TCRdb's copy carries only in-frame clones and drops some. The profile shows about 680,000 clones, approximately 90% of them singletons. The sample was naive CD8+ T cells sorted from blood. These TCRs come from a man aged 25 to 45 in good health.

The chain links TRBV27 to TRBJ2-1, with D tentatively TRBD2 (5 bases). Germline CDR1 and CDR2: MNHEY and SMNVEV (reference sequence). CDR3 length: 16 amino acids. V was shortened by 5 bases and J by 9 bases, with 23 bases between the two germline ends. In nucleotides, the CDR3 is TGTGCCAGCAGTCCTCCACCCGTCGGGGTAGGAAGTGAGCAGTTCTTC. Its protein product is CASSPPPVGVGSEQFF.

The genes are TRBV9 and TRBJ2-2; D may be TRBD1 or TRBD2 (5 bases each). CDR1 SGDLS and CDR2 YYNGEE come from the germline V gene. V lost 3 bases and J 1 base, leaving 16 bases between the germline ends. This CDR3 is built from 17 residues. The CDR3 bases are TGTGCCAGCAGCGGACAATCCGGGACGATGAACACCGGGGAGCTGTTTTTT. It is translated as CASSGQSGTMNTGELFF. The full variable domain, completed using reference TRBV9 and TRBJ2-2, is DSGVTQTPKHLITATGQRVTLRCSPRSGDLSVYWYQQSLDQGLQFLIQYYNGEERAKGNILERFSAQQFPDLHSELNLSSLELGDSALYFCASSGQSGTMNTGELFFGEGSRLTVL.

The chain recombines TRBV9 with TRBJ2-1; D is unresolved. Germline V CDR1 and CDR2: SGDLS, YYNGEE. This CDR3 has 13 residues. The V and J ends lost 4 bases and 6 bases respectively, with 11 bases between them. This CDR3 reads CASSPLGPNEQFF. CDR3 coding DNA: TGTGCCAGCAGCCCCCTAGGGCCCAATGAGCAGTTCTTC.

This rearrangement joins TRBV7-9 to TRBJ2-7; D ambiguous. The CDR3 runs to 12 residues. Germline V gene lookup returns CDR1 SEHNR and CDR2 FQNEAQ (reference sequence). V dropped 3 bases and J dropped 5 bases, with 8 bases sitting between them. CDR3 sequence (DNA): TGTGCCAGCAGCTTCGTCGCGGACGAGCAGTACTTC. Protein product: CASSFVADEQYF. Supplemented by reference TRBV7-9 and TRBJ2-7, the full variable domain reads DTGVSQNPRHKITKRGQNVTFRCDPISEHNRLYWYRQTLGQGPEFLTYFQNEAQLEKSRLLSDRFSAERPKGSFSTLEIQRTEQGDSAMYLCASSFVADEQYFGPGTRLTVT.

CDR3 nucleotide sequence: TGTGCCAGCAGCCCGACTAGCGGGAGGCTCCCCGATGAGCAGTTCTTC. Translated, it gives CASSPTSGRLPDEQFF. V gene TRBV11-2 combines with J gene TRBJ2-1, with 13 bases fitting TRBD2. Germline V gene sequence: CDR1 SGHAT, CDR2 FQNNGV. The CDR3 length is 16 residues. V lost 5 bases and J lost 8; bases outside the gene matches: 9.

The chain has TRBV7-6 and TRBJ2-7, with TRBD1 identical over 10 bases. Germline V gene sequence: CDR1 SGHVS, CDR2 FNYEAQ. V lost 7 bases, J lost 5 bases, and 8 bases stayed unmatched. This CDR3 has 14 amino acids. CDR3 sequence (DNA): TGTGCCAGCAATGACCGGGACAGGGGTAACGAGCAGTACTTC. Protein product: CASNDRDRGNEQYF.

The chain uses TRBV28 and TRBJ2-4; D remains ambiguous. Germline V gene data show CDR1 as MDHEN and CDR2 as SYDVKM. The CDR3 length is 12 residues. V lost 7 bases and J 8 bases, leaving 12 bases between the germline ends. The CDR3 loop reads CASTPPKDIQYF. CDR3 coding DNA: TGTGCCAGCACCCCCCCTAAGGACATTCAGTACTTC.

V gene TRBV19 combines with J gene TRBJ2-7; the D call may be TRBD1 or TRBD2 (5 bases each). Germline V lookup: CDR1 LNHDA, CDR2 SQIVND (reference sequence). CDR3 length: 14 amino acids. The ends were cut back, 3 bases at V and 1 base at J, with 10 bases in the middle. CDR3: CASSMRGASYEQYF. The CDR3 nucleotides are TGTGCCAGTAGTATGAGGGGAGCGTCCTACGAGCAGTACTTC.

This chain joins TRBV28 and TRBJ2-5; TRBD1 aligns across 10 bases. The CDR3 runs 16 residues. V shed 6 bases and J 2 bases; nucleotides not matched to a gene: 9. CDR1 and CDR2 (germline): MDHEN, SYDVKM. CDR3 DNA sequence: TGTGCCAGCAGACATAGGACAGGGGGGCCACAAGAGACCCAGTACTTC. Translating gives CASRHRTGGPQETQYF.